The 27 T cell receptor beta chains given below trace back to one sample, sequenced in a study of T-cell reconstitution after alpha-beta-depleted transplantation in children. Unique molecular identifiers were used to barcode this TCRbeta library. TCRdb redid the calling of the PCR reads with MiXCR, one entry per CDR3 protein. The table has about 830,000 distinct CDR3 sequences, around 17% seen once. The source was PBMCs, mostly from graft donor cells, collected 360 days after TCRalphabeta/CD19-depleted stem cell transplant. These receptors were obtained from a male patient between 5 and 17 years old who had a stem cell transplant for acute lymphoblastic leukemia, so the T cells may come from the graft donor.

The chain couples TRBV29-1 to TRBJ1-1, with D tentatively TRBD1 (6 bases). Trimming took off 4 bases at V and 3 bases at J, with 24 bases between the two ends. Germline-derived CDR1 and CDR2 are SQVTM and ANQGSEA. The CDR3 contains 17 residues. The CDR3 DNA reads TGCAGCGTTGTAGGCCCCTACACAGGGACGGAGGACACTGAAGCTTTCTTT. Translation: CSVVGPYTGTEDTEAFF.

V usage is TRBV10-2 and J usage is TRBJ2-1, with 7 nucleotides matching TRBD2. V lost 6 bases, J lost 2 bases, and 10 bases stayed unmatched. CDR1 is WSHSY, CDR2 SAAADI, per germline. This CDR3 region has 16 residues. CDR3 DNA: TGCGCCAGCAGCGGGAGGTGGGATGGCCCCTACAATGAGCAGTTCTTC. Its protein product is CASSGRWDGPYNEQFF.

This clonotype was detected only a few times. The J gene is TRBJ2-3, the V gene TRBV12-3 or TRBV12-4; a weak D match, TRBD1 (6 bases). V lost 1 base to trimming and J lost 1 base, with 12 bases between them. CDR3 length equals 16 residues. The CDR3 bases are TGTGCCAGCAGTTTAGTGGGGGCTCCTCGCACAGATACGCAGTATTTT. It encodes CASSLVGAPRTDTQYF.

This clonotype was found many times. The chain links TRBV20-1 to TRBJ2-7; perhaps TRBD2 as D (5 bases). Germline V gives CDR1 DFQATT, CDR2 SNEGSKA (reference sequence). The CDR3 length is 14 residues. The V and J ends lost 5 bases and 2 bases respectively, with 16 bases between them. CDR3 residues: CSAEKGAPPYEQYF. DNA of the CDR3: TGCAGTGCTGAGAAGGGAGCCCCCCCCTACGAGCAGTACTTC.

This clonotype was recorded many times. The chain has TRBV6-5 and TRBJ2-1, with TRBD2 matching 12 bases. Trimming removed 9 bases from V and 1 base from J; junction bases left unmatched: 4. CDR1 is MNHEY and CDR2 is SVGAGI in the germline V gene. The CDR3 has 15 amino acids. In DNA form, the CDR3 reads TGTGCCAGTGGACTAGCGGGACGATCCTACAATGAGCAGTTCTTC. Its protein is CASGLAGRSYNEQFF.

This chain links TRBV29-1 with TRBJ1-4; D ambiguous. Germline V gene lookup returns CDR1 SQVTM and CDR2 ANQGSEA. The CDR3 is 14 amino acids. Trimming took off 4 bases at V and 4 bases at J, with 13 bases between the two ends. CDR3 coding DNA: TGCAGCGTTGGGTTACACAGAAATAATGAAAAACTGTTTTTT. Protein: CSVGLHRNNEKLFF.

This chain links TRBV15 with TRBJ2-1; no reliable D call. The V and J ends lost 0 bases and 7 bases respectively, with 4 bases between them. The CDR3 loop spans 12 amino acids. Germline V CDR1 and CDR2: LNHNV, YYDKDF (reference sequence). This CDR3 is CATSRDRNEQFF. CDR3 nucleotides: TGTGCCACCAGCAGAGATCGGAATGAGCAGTTCTTC. Combining the CDR3 with reference TRBV15 and TRBJ2-1 gives the whole variable domain DAMVIQNPRYQVTQFGKPVTLSCSQTLNHNVMYWYQQKSSQAPKLLFHYYDKDFNNEADTPDNFQSRRPNTSFCFLDIRSPGLGDTAMYLCATSRDRNEQFFGPGTRLTVL.

The CDR3 spells CASRGGRAYTGELFF. The CDR3 DNA reads as TGTGCCAGTAGGGGCGGGAGGGCGTACACCGGGGAGCTGTTTTTT. The chain recombines TRBV19 with TRBJ2-2; 9 nucleotides match TRBD2. The trim removed 6 bases at V and 3 bases at J, leaving 5 bases unmatched. Germline V gene sequence: CDR1 LNHDA, CDR2 SQIVND (reference sequence). The CDR3 has 15 residues.

This clonotype has just a few counts. V and J are TRBV7-9 and TRBJ1-2; D remains unclear. The V gene lost 1 base and the J gene lost 6 bases, with 15 bases spanning the gap. The CDR3 is 15 amino acids. CDR1 is SEHNR and CDR2 is FQNEAQ in the germline V gene (reference sequence). The CDR3 protein is CASSLDGSIPDGYTF. For the CDR3, the DNA is TGTGCCAGCAGCTTAGACGGGAGTATCCCGGATGGCTACACCTTC.

As to this clonotype: One junction end does not reproduce the germline sequence, and a read error may be involved. The chain links TRBV29-1 to TRBJ2-3; 7 bases match TRBD1. CDR3 length: 10 amino acids. Germline values: CDR1 SQVTM, CDR2 ANQGSEA. CDR3 sequence: CSVGSFTGDF. Written as DNA, the CDR3 is TGCAGCGTCGGATCCTTCACAGGGGATTTT.

This chain connects TRBV4-1 to TRBJ2-1, with no clear D. Germline V CDR1 and CDR2: MGHRA, YSYEKL. The V gene lost 1 base and the J gene lost 7 bases, with 8 bases spanning the gap. The CDR3 covers 13 residues. The CDR3 DNA follows: TGCGCCAGCAGCCAAGTCCGGGTAAATGAGCAGTTCTTC. Translation gives CASSQVRVNEQFF.

This clonotype appeared a few times. The rearrangement joins TRBV6-8 to TRBJ2-3; 9 bases align to TRBD1. Germline V gives CDR1 MNHGY, CDR2 SAAAGT. J gave up 5 bases and V 6 bases, and 12 bases lay outside the gene matches. The CDR3 length is 16 residues. Written as DNA, the CDR3 is TGTGCCAGCAGGCCACTTACAGGGGGCGCCGGAGATACGCAGTATTTT. This codes for CASRPLTGGAGDTQYF.

This clonotype was recorded at least ten times. This chain joins TRBV12-3 or TRBV12-4 and TRBJ2-3; 7 positions agree with TRBD2. The junction had 15 bases not matched to a gene; V was cut back by 6 bases and J by 6 bases. The CDR3 runs 16 residues. In DNA, the CDR3 is TGTGCCAGCAGCCCAGTCCAGCGGGATGTGATGGATACGCAGTATTTT. It specifies CASSPVQRDVMDTQYF.

This sequence joins TRBV20-1 and TRBJ2-7; perhaps D is TRBD1 or TRBD2 (5 bases each). The CDR3 is 12 residues long. Deletions cut 6 bases from V and 3 bases from J, with 12 bases between. The germline V gene encodes CDR1 DFQATT and CDR2 SNEGSKA (reference sequence). CDR3 in amino acids: CSAKGPGYEQYF. The CDR3 DNA is TGCAGTGCCAAGGGACCGGGCTACGAGCAGTACTTC.

In this sample, this clonotype turned up a few times. The V gene is TRBV2, the J gene TRBJ1-4, with D hard to call. Trimming cost V 6 bases and J 0 bases, with 8 bases left between them. Germline CDR1 SNHLY, CDR2 FYNNEI. The CDR3 runs to 14 residues. The CDR3 bases are TGTGCCAGCAGGGCAGGTCCAACTAATGAAAAACTGTTTTTT. Protein: CASRAGPTNEKLFF.

This chain joins TRBV7-9 and TRBJ1-5; D remains ambiguous. Per germline, CDR1 SEHNR and CDR2 FQNEAQ (reference sequence). Trimming took 5 bases from V and 3 from J, leaving 5 bases between them. The CDR3 loop spans 12 amino acids. The DNA for the CDR3 is TGTGCCAGCAGCGTCGACAATCAGCCCCAGCATTTT. Amino acids: CASSVDNQPQHF.

This clonotype was detected once. The genes are TRBV12-3 or TRBV12-4 and TRBJ2-1; 10 bases agree with TRBD2. Losses at the gene ends were 0 bases for V and 6 bases for J; bases not matched to a gene: 11. The CDR3 spans 18 residues. CDR3 bases: TGTGCCAGCAGTTTAGCGCTATCGGGGCTAGCGGGAGTCAATGAGCAGTTCTTC. This codes for CASSLALSGLAGVNEQFF.

This clonotype was observed a single time. The V and J genes are TRBV5-5 and TRBJ2-5, with TRBD1 identical over 10 bases. This CDR3 has 14 residues. With 9 bases clipped from V and 5 bases from J, the junction kept 10 bases outside the gene matches. Germline values: CDR1 SGHKS, CDR2 YYEKEE (reference sequence). The CDR3 spells CAMGLTGGMETQYF. CDR3 nucleotides: TGTGCCATGGGCCTGACAGGGGGCATGGAGACCCAGTACTTC.

This clonotype is a singleton in its sample. The chain uses TRBV7-9 and TRBJ2-6; no clear D. V lost 1 base and J 0 bases, leaving 7 bases between the germline ends. Germline CDR1 and CDR2: SEHNR and FQNEAQ (reference sequence). The CDR3 covers 16 residues. The CDR3 protein is CASSLGAVSGANVLTF. For the CDR3, the DNA is TGTGCCAGCAGCTTAGGGGCAGTCTCTGGGGCCAACGTCCTGACTTTC.

V gene TRBV4-1 combines with J gene TRBJ1-6; D unresolved. Germline V gives CDR1 MGHRA, CDR2 YSYEKL. Trimming shortened V by 7 bases and J by 6 bases, and 13 bases separated the two germline ends. The CDR3 extends over 14 amino acids. The DNA of the CDR3 is TGCGCCAGCAAAGGTGGAATCGGTAATTCACCCCTCCACTTT. Its translation: CASKGGIGNSPLHF.

The chain joins TRBV27 to TRBJ2-7, with a weak D call TRBD1 (6 bases). Germline CDR1 and CDR2: MNHEY and SMNVEV (reference sequence). The CDR3 is 13 residues long. The V end was cut by 2 bases, the J end by 5 bases, with 10 bases between. The CDR3 spells CASSLAQGNEQYF. CDR3 bases: TGTGCCAGCAGTTTAGCCCAGGGGAACGAGCAGTACTTC.

As DNA, the CDR3 is TGCGCCAGCAGCCAAGTGTCTAGCGGGAGGACTGACGAGCAGTACTTC. Protein product: CASSQVSSGRTDEQYF. The chain has TRBV4-1 and TRBJ2-7, with 11 nucleotides matching TRBD2. V lost 1 base to trimming and J lost 5 bases; unmatched junction nucleotides: 7. CDR1 and CDR2 (germline): MGHRA, YSYEKL. The CDR3 runs to 16 residues.

This clonotype was found many times. This CDR3 is CASSFLTNSGANVLTF. As DNA, the CDR3 is TGTGCCAGCAGTTTCCTCACCAACTCTGGGGCCAACGTCCTGACTTTC. The chain carries TRBV12-3 or TRBV12-4 and TRBJ2-6; D gene uncertain. V lost 3 bases and J lost 0, with 9 bases in between. The CDR3 is 16 amino acids.

V is TRBV30 and J is TRBJ2-7; 9 nucleotides agree with TRBD1. Unmatched junction bases numbered 10, after V lost 6 bases and J lost 4 bases. Germline V gene data show CDR1 as GTSNPN and CDR2 as SVGIG (reference sequence). The CDR3 runs to 14 residues. The CDR3 sequence is CACHRGQGPYEQYF. The CDR3 region has the DNA TGTGCCTGCCACCGGGGACAGGGCCCTTACGAGCAGTACTTC.

V and J are TRBV7-9 and TRBJ2-4; D remains unclear. The CDR3 is 13 residues long. Germline values: CDR1 SEHNR, CDR2 FQNEAQ (reference sequence). V was cut by 8 bases and J by 3 bases, with 11 bases left in between. The DNA of the CDR3 is TGTGCCAGCGGCCCTGGCCTCAAAAACATTCAGTACTTC. Its protein is CASGPGLKNIQYF.

This clonotype was seen many times. The chain employs TRBV4-1 and TRBJ2-7; D possibly uses TRBD1 or TRBD2 (5 bases each). Germline V gene data show CDR1 as MGHRA and CDR2 as YSYEKL. The CDR3 totals 18 residues. The V gene lost 0 bases and the J gene lost 0 bases, with 18 bases spanning the gap. CDR3 in amino acids: CASSQDSWGNAGSYEQYF. The CDR3 nucleotides read TGCGCCAGCAGCCAAGATAGTTGGGGGAACGCGGGCTCCTACGAGCAGTACTTC.

This clonotype was found a few times. The V gene is TRBV4-1, the J gene TRBJ2-5; 7 nucleotides align to TRBD1. Germline V gene data show CDR1 as MGHRA and CDR2 as YSYEKL. The V and J ends lost 1 base and 2 bases, in that order; junction bases with no gene match: 4. The CDR3 spans 15 residues. CDR3 coding DNA: TGCGCCAGCAGCCAAGGCGTGACAGGGCAAGAGACCCAGTACTTC. Amino acids: CASSQGVTGQETQYF.